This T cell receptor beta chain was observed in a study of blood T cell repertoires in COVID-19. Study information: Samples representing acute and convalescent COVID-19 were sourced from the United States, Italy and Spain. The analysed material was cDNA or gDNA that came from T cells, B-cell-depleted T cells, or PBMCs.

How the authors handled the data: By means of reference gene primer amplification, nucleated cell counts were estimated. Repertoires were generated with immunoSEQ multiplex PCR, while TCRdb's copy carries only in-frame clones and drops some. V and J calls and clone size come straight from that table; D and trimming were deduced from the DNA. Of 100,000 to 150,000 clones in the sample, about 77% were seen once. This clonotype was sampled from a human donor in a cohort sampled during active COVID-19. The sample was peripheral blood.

CDR3 amino acids: CASSTGQGGSGANVLTF. In nucleotides, the CDR3 is TGCGCCAGCAGCACAGGACAGGGGGGATCTGGGGCCAACGTCCTGACTTTC. The chain carries TRBV5-1 and TRBJ2-6; 10 nucleotides agree with TRBD1. The J segment lost 1 base and the V segment lost 4 bases, leaving 5 bases of the junction unmatched. The length of the CDR3 is 17 residues. From germline, CDR1 is SGHRS and CDR2 YFSETQ.